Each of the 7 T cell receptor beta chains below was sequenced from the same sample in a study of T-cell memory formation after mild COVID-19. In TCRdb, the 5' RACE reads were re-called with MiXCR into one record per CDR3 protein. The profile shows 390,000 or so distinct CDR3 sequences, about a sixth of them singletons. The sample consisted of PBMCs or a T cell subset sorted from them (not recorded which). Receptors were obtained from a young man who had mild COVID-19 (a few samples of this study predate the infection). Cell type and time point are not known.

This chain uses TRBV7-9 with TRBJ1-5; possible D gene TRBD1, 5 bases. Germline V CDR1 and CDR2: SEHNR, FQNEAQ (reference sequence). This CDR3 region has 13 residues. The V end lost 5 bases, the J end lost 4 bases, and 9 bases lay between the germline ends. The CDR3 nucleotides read TGTGCCAGCAGCCCGACAGCGAATCAGCCCCAGCATTTT. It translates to CASSPTANQPQHF.

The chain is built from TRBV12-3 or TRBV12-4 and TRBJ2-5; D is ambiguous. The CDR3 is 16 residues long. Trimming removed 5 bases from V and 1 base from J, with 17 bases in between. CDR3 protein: CASSTDDSRPQETQYF. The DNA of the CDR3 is TGTGCCAGCAGTACGGATGATTCTCGGCCCCAAGAGACCCAGTACTTC.

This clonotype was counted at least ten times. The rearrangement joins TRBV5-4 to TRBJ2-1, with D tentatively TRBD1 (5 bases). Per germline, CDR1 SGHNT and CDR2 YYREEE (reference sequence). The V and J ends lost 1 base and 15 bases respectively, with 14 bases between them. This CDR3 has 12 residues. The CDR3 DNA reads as TGTGCCAGCAGCTTGCTCGGACAAGTGGGGTTCTTC. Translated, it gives CASSLLGQVGFF.

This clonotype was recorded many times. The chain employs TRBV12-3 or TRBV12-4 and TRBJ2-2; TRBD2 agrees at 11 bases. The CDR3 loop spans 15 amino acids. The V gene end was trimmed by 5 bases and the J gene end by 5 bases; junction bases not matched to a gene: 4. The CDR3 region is CASSQRLAGTGELFF. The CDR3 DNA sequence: TGTGCCAGCAGTCAAAGACTAGCGGGGACCGGGGAGCTGTTTTTT.

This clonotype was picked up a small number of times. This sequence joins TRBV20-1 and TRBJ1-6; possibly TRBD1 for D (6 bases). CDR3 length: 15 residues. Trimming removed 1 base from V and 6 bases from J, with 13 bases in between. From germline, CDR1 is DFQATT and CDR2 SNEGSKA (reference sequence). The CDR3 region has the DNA TGCAGTGCTAGAGTCCGACAGGCTGGTAATTCACCCCTCCACTTT. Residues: CSARVRQAGNSPLHF.

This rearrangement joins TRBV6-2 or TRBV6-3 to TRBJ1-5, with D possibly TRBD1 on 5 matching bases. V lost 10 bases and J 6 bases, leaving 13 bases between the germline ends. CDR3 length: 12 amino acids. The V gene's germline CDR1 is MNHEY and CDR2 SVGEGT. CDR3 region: CATGPRGQPQHF. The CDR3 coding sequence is TGTGCCACGGGACCTAGAGGTCAGCCCCAGCATTTT.

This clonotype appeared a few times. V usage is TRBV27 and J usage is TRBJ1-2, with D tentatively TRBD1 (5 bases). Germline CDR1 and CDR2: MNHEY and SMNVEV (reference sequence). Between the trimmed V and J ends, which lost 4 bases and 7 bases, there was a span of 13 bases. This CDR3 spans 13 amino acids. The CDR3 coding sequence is TGTGCCAGCAGTTCGGGGGACCGAGGTGGCTACACCTTC. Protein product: CASSSGDRGGYTF.